The 4 T cell receptor beta chains given below trace back to one sample, sequenced in a study of blood T cell repertoires in COVID-19. The protocol was immunoSEQ multiplex PCR, while the TCRdb copy is restricted to in-frame clones and leaves out a portion. The table lists hundreds of thousands of clones, approximately 86% of them singletons. The sample comprised peripheral blood. The receptors derive from a man in his 70s with acute or convalescent COVID-19.

This clone was recorded only once. The chain employs TRBV7-9 and TRBJ2-1; TRBD1 is a possible D gene (6 bases). CDR3 length equals 13 residues. Trimming removed 1 base at V and 14 bases at J, with 15 bases between. Germline V gene lookup returns CDR1 SEHNR and CDR2 FQNEAQ (reference sequence). CDR3: CASSLGGPGEKFF. CDR3 sequence (DNA): TGTGCCAGCAGCTTAGGGGGGCCGGGCGAGAAGTTCTTC.

In its sample, this clone was seen once. The gene calls are TRBV7-2 and TRBJ2-2; 10 positions match TRBD2. V shed 3 bases, J shed 3 bases, and the junction held 4 bases outside the gene matches. The CDR3 is made up of 16 amino acids. In germline, CDR1 is SGHTA, CDR2 FQGNSA. The CDR3 DNA follows: TGTGCCAGCAGCTTTAGCGGGAGGCTCCACACCGGGGAGCTGTTTTTT. This codes for CASSFSGRLHTGELFF.

This chain joins TRBV19 and TRBJ2-7; 12 bases map to TRBD1. The junction had 11 bases not matched to a gene; V was cut back by 5 bases and J by 6 bases. The CDR3 is 16 residues long. Germline assignment: CDR1 LNHDA and CDR2 SQIVND (reference sequence). The CDR3 region has the DNA TGTGCCAGTAGTGCTACCAGGGACAGGGGGCATCGCGAGCAGTACTTC. The encoded protein is CASSATRDRGHREQYF.

This sequence joins TRBV6-2 or TRBV6-3 and TRBJ2-7, with TRBD1 identical over 9 bases. Looked up from germline, CDR1 is MNHEY and CDR2 is SVGEGT. This CDR3 has 14 amino acids. V was pared by 6 bases and J by 2 bases, with 5 bases of the junction left unmatched. CDR3 loop: CASSPDRGPYEQYF. The CDR3 nucleotides are TGTGCCAGCAGCCCGGACAGGGGCCCCTACGAGCAGTACTTC.